One T cell receptor beta chain is described in this entry. Antigen: not known. The sample comes from a study of cytomegalovirus exposure and HLA in healthy donors. Study information: Sequencing of roughly 180 million T cells in an earlier analysis found around 100 million unique TCR beta sequences. Clustering assigned about 79% of the roughly 380 genotyped donors to the Caucasian-associated ancestry cluster.

Trimming removed 4 bases from V and 6 bases from J; junction bases left unmatched: 17. CDR3 length: 18 residues. The germline V gene encodes CDR1 MNHEY and CDR2 SMNVEV (reference sequence). Study findings and constraints: The authors later found TCR association rates varying by HLA locus, with DRB1 most and HLA-C fewest. Some V segments, TRBV6-2 and TRBV6-3 among them, were indistinguishable and were therefore excluded.

The PCR contained 60 Vbeta and 13 Jbeta primers. Profiled with immunoSEQ multiplex PCR; TCRdb holds only in-frame clones, not every one. The table lists roughly 130,000 clones, approximately 80% of them singletons. This rearrangement joins TRBV27 to TRBJ2-5, with 10 bases identical to TRBD2. The sample comprised PBMCs. The clonotype comes from a male donor in good health and CMV-seropositive. The CDR3 DNA reads as TGTGCCAGCAGTTCAGCGACAACAGCGGGAGGGCCGGGGAAGACCCAGTACTTC. Its translation: CASSSATTAGGPGKTQYF.